These T cell receptor beta chains were read from a single sample in a study of shared T cell receptors in the human thymus. Sequenced by immunoSEQ multiplex PCR; TCRdb stores in-frame clones only, minus some. The table has 700,000 or so clones, roughly 85% seen once. These data were also filed under a second study, of human thymus T cells.

Sequencing was carried out using thymocytes. Receptors were obtained from a girl under three years old with a congenital heart defect. Each CDR3 is given with its conserved first and last residue. D genes are given only for firm matches. Where a row states a size, it is once, few, many or the class of an expanded clone; other rows omit it.

v_gene,abundance,j_gene,d_gene,CDR3nt,CDR3aa
TRBV6-1,NA,TRBJ1-6,TRBD1,TGTCTAGTCTGGGACAGGGGATGGAGTTCACCCCTCCACTTT,CLVWDRGWSSPLHF
TRBV6-4,NA,TRBJ1-5,NA,TGTGCCAGCAGTGACTCGAGACAGGAGAATCAGCCCCAGCATTTT,CASSDSRQENQPQHF
TRBV6-1,NA,TRBJ1-2,NA,TGTGCCAGCAGTGAAGCTTCCACGAGCTATGGCTACACCTTC,CASSEASTSYGYTF
TRBV7-9,NA,TRBJ1-1,NA,TGTGCCAGCAGCTTTGTTGGCGCTGAGGCTGAAGCTTTCTTT,CASSFVGAEAEAFF
TRBV14,NA,TRBJ1-3,NA,TGTGCCAGCAGCCAAGCCCCACAGGGCCCTCTGTGGGACTCTGGAAACACCATATATTTT,CASSQAPQGPLWDSGNTIYF
TRBV19,NA,TRBJ1-4,NA,TGTGCCAGTAGTATAGTTCTCCGCGCGGGTGTCAGCGCAACTAATGAAAAACTGTTTTTT,CASSIVLRAGVSATNEKLFF
TRBV12-5,NA,TRBJ1-1,TRBD1,TGTGCTAGTGGTTTGTTTCTCGGGACAGGGACGAACACTGAAGCTTTCTTT,CASGLFLGTGTNTEAFF
TRBV15,NA,TRBJ2-1,TRBD2,TGTGCCACCAGCAGAGCGACTAGCGGGGGTTCATCGAGCTCCTACAATGAGCAGTTCTTC,CATSRATSGGSSSSYNEQFF
TRBV7-2,NA,TRBJ2-7,TRBD2,TGTGCCAGCAGCCCGAGATGGGCTAGCGGGGGGAAGAATAGTTGGGAGCAGTACTTC,CASSPRWASGGKNSWEQYF
TRBV5-1,NA,TRBJ1-1,NA,TGCGCCAGCAGCTTTTTCAGGGAGGGGACTGAAGCTTTCTTT,CASSFFREGTEAFF
TRBV6-5,NA,TRBJ2-5,TRBD1,TGTGCCAGCAGTTCGGGGACAGGGTACCAAGAGACCCAGTACTTC,CASSSGTGYQETQYF
TRBV19,NA,TRBJ1-5,NA,TGTGCCAGTAGTATACCCGTTAGCAATCAGCCCCAGCATTTT,CASSIPVSNQPQHF
TRBV21-1,NA,TRBJ1-3,NA,TGTGCCAGCAGCAAGGAGGGAAACACCATATATTTT,CASSKEGNTIYF
TRBV19,NA,TRBJ2-6,NA,TGTGCCAGTAGTATGACATCCCCTCTTCCCTCTGGGGCCAACGTCCTGACTTTC,CASSMTSPLPSGANVLTF
TRBV19,NA,TRBJ2-4,TRBD1,TGTGCCAGTAGAGACAGGGTAGCCAAAAACATTCAGTACTTC,CASRDRVAKNIQYF
TRBV5-5,NA,TRBJ1-6,NA,TGTGCCAGCAGCTCACTTAAGGGGGGGGATGATTGGGCCCTCCACTTT,CASSSLKGGDDWALHF
TRBV27,few,TRBJ2-2,TRBD1,TGTGCCAGCAGTTTCCTCGTCCCGGGACAGTCGAACACCGGGGAGCTGTTTTTT,CASSFLVPGQSNTGELFF
TRBV10-2,NA,TRBJ2-7,NA,TGCGCCAGCAGAACCCATCTGGACTTCTACTTC,CASRTHLDFYF
TRBV5-4,NA,TRBJ1-6,NA,TGTGCCAGCAGCGCAGGGGCCCCAAATTCACCCCTCCACTTT,CASSAGAPNSPLHF
TRBV4-1,NA,TRBJ2-7,NA,TGCGCCAGCAGCCAACGGCTAGCTATGGAGCAGTACTTC,CASSQRLAMEQYF
TRBV28,NA,TRBJ1-5,NA,TGTGCCAGCAGTTTAAGGAGGGCGGGGAATAGCAATCAGCCCCAGCATTTT,CASSLRRAGNSNQPQHF
TRBV6-6,once,TRBJ2-2,NA,TGTGCCAGCAGTGGAAGACAGTACCCCGAAGGCGGGGAGCTGTTTTTT,CASSGRQYPEGGELFF
TRBV4-1,once,TRBJ2-3,TRBD2,TGCGCCAGCAGCCAAGATTGGCCAATGAGACTAGCGGAGACGGCTAGCACAGATACGCAGTATTTT,CASSQDWPMRLAETASTDTQYF
TRBV20-1,once,TRBJ1-2,NA,TGCAGTGCTACCAGCTATGGCTACACCTTC,CSATSYGYTF
TRBV27,NA,TRBJ2-7,TRBD2,TGTGCCAGCAGTGTTACTAGCGGGGGCCTTAACGAGCAGTACTTC,CASSVTSGGLNEQYF
TRBV6-1,NA,TRBJ2-7,TRBD1,TGTGCCAGCAGTGAAGGTGAAGAGGGGGCCTGCGAGCAGTACTTC,CASSEGEEGACEQYF
TRBV5-1,NA,TRBJ1-3,NA,TGCGCCAGCAGCTTGGTCGGGGGAACTGGAAACACCATATATTTT,CASSLVGGTGNTIYF
TRBV9,NA,TRBJ2-1,NA,TGTGCCAGCAGCGTAGCGGGAAAGAGCTCCTACAATGAGCAGTTCTTC,CASSVAGKSSYNEQFF
TRBV5-4,NA,TRBJ1-6,NA,TGTGCCAGCAGCTTGGGTCTACCACGGTCTATTGGTAATTCACCCCTCCACTTT,CASSLGLPRSIGNSPLHF
TRBV29-1,NA,TRBJ2-1,TRBD2,TGCAGCGTTGGGCTAGCGGGGGGGTTTCACGATGAGCAGTTCTTC,CSVGLAGGFHDEQFF
TRBV6-6,once,TRBJ1-5,NA,TGTGCCAGCAGTTACTCGAGTACCAATCAGCCCCAGCATTTT,CASSYSSTNQPQHF
TRBV11-3,NA,TRBJ2-2,TRBD2,TGTGCCAGCAGCTTAGATTTACTCCGGGACTACAACACCGGGGAGCTGTTTTTT,CASSLDLLRDYNTGELFF
TRBV9,once,TRBJ2-1,TRBD1,TGTGCCAGCAGCGGGGACAGGAGCAATGAGCAGTTCTTC,CASSGDRSNEQFF
TRBV27,NA,TRBJ1-2,NA,TGTGCCAGCAGTTTTTGGGCCCCCGTTTGGGACACTCATTCTAGGGGACGAGGCTACACCTTC,CASSFWAPVWDTHSRGRGYTF
TRBV4-3,NA,TRBJ2-3,NA,TGCGCCAGCAGCCAAGGGTGCGGTAGCACAGATACGCAGTATTTT,CASSQGCGSTDTQYF
TRBV21-1,NA,TRBJ2-7,NA,TGTGCCAGCCCATACGAGCAGTACTTC,CASPYEQYF
TRBV5-6,NA,TRBJ1-1,NA,TGTGCCAGCACCCCATCGAGGGCAGGGGACACTGAAGCTTTCTTT,CASTPSRAGDTEAFF
TRBV12-5,NA,TRBJ2-5,NA,TGTGCTAGTGGTTTGGAACTAGGTGGAGAGACCCAGTACTTC,CASGLELGGETQYF
TRBV14,NA,TRBJ2-2,NA,TGTGCCAGCAGCCAACGAACAGGGACGGCCGGGGAGCTGTTTTTT,CASSQRTGTAGELFF
TRBV6-5,NA,TRBJ2-7,NA,TGTGCCAGCAGCCCCAGGTGGCGTTACGAGCAGTACTTC,CASSPRWRYEQYF
TRBV7-2,NA,TRBJ2-2,TRBD2,TGTGCCAGCAGCTTAGCGGGGGACGAGACTAGCGGGGGGCCAACGAACACCGGGGAGCTGTTTTTT,CASSLAGDETSGGPTNTGELFF
TRBV14,NA,TRBJ1-2,NA,TGTGCCAGCAGCCAAGATGAAAGGGGCTATGGCTACACCTTC,CASSQDERGYGYTF
TRBV4-1,NA,TRBJ1-6,NA,TGCGCCAGCAGCCTTTATACCTTCCCGTACAGCTCCTATAATTCCCCCCTCCACTTT,CASSLYTFPYSSYNSPLHF
TRBV5-1,NA,TRBJ2-3,TRBD2,TGCGCCAGCAGCCATAGCGGGCAAAGCACAGATACGCAGTATTTT,CASSHSGQSTDTQYF
TRBV7-9,NA,TRBJ1-2,TRBD1,TGTGCCAGCAGCTCCGACAGGGGGCCCTACTATGGCTACACCTTC,CASSSDRGPYYGYTF
TRBV5-6,once,TRBJ1-1,NA,TGTGCCAGCAGCTTGGGGGCAGTTCTAATGACTGAAGCTTTCTTT,CASSLGAVLMTEAFF
TRBV2,NA,TRBJ2-3,NA,TGTGCCAGCAGTGTAAATACGCAGTATTTT,CASSVNTQYF
TRBV6-5,NA,TRBJ2-7,TRBD1,TGTGCCAGCAGCCCCGGACAGGACCTCTACGAGCAGTACTTC,CASSPGQDLYEQYF
TRBV5-5,NA,TRBJ2-7,TRBD1,TGTGCCAGCAGCCAAGGACAGGGGGTGTACTTC,CASSQGQGVYF
TRBV21-1,NA,TRBJ1-2,NA,TGTGCCAGCAGCGAAGAAGCGGGTCCTAACTATGGCTACACCTTC,CASSEEAGPNYGYTF
TRBV5-5,NA,TRBJ1-2,TRBD1,TGTGCCAGCAGCTTTATTTCGGGACAGGGACGCCTCTCGGATGGCTACACCTTC,CASSFISGQGRLSDGYTF